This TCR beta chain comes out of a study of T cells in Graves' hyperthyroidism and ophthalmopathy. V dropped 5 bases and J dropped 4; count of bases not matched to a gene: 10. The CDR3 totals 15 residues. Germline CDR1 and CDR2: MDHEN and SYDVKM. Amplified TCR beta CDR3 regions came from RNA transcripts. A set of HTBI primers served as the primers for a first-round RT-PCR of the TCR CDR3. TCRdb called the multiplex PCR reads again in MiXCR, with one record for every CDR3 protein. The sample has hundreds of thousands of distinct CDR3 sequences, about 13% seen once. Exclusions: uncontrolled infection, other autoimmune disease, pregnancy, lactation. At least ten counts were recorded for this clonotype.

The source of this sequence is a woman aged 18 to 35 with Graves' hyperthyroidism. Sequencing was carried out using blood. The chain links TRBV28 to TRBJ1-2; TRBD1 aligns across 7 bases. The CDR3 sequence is CASSPRTGSFYGYTF. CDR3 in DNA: TGTGCCAGCAGTCCCCGGACAGGCTCCTTCTATGGCTACACCTTC.